Shown below are 17 T cell receptor beta chains from a single sample sequenced in a study of T-cell reconstitution after alpha-beta-depleted transplantation in children. Molecular barcoding with unique molecular identifiers was used for the TCRbeta library. From the PCR reads, TCRdb called clonotypes with MiXCR, one entry per CDR3 protein. The data show 490,000 or so distinct CDR3 sequences, approximately 10% seen once. This specimen was PBMCs, taken before TCRalphabeta/CD19-depleted stem cell transplant. The receptor set was obtained from a child aged 2-9 years with inherited bone marrow failure, due to receive a stem cell transplant.

As regards this clonotype: This may be a read error: a much more frequent sequence differs by one nucleotide. The CDR3 DNA follows: TGCAGTGCTAGAGATCGTATGGGAGTGGGTCAAGCTTTCTTT. Its translation is CSARDRMGVGQAFF. This chain connects TRBV20-1 to TRBJ1-1; D not resolved. The germline V gene has CDR1 DFQATT and CDR2 SNEGSKA (reference sequence). V lost 0 bases and J lost 9, with 17 bases in between. CDR3 length equals 14 residues.

This clonotype occurred many times. This chain connects TRBV20-1 to TRBJ2-1, with TRBD2 identical over 14 bases. The CDR3 is made up of 14 amino acids. Per the germline V gene, CDR1 is DFQATT and CDR2 is SNEGSKA (reference sequence). The junction had 3 bases not matched to a gene; V was cut back by 6 bases and J by 5 bases. The CDR3 protein is CSARTSGRNNEQFF. CDR3 nucleotides: TGCAGTGCCCGGACTAGCGGGAGGAACAATGAGCAGTTCTTC.

At least ten counts were recorded for this clonotype. The chain uses TRBV7-8 and TRBJ2-2, with TRBD2 identical over 13 bases. The CDR3 spans 18 residues. The V and J ends lost 4 bases and 4 bases, in that order; junction bases with no gene match: 9. Looked up from germline, CDR1 is SGHVS and CDR2 is FQNEAQ. DNA for the CDR3: TGTGCCAGCAGCTCCGGGACTAGCGGGATCGGTTCCACCGGGGAGCTGTTTTTT. Its translation is CASSSGTSGIGSTGELFF.

This chain uses TRBV7-2 with TRBJ2-7; 7 bases are a match to TRBD2. The CDR3 has 14 amino acids. J gave up 4 bases and V 3 bases, and 6 bases lay outside the gene matches. CDR1 and CDR2 from the germline V gene are SGHTA and FQGNSA. CDR3 nucleotide sequence: TGTGCCAGCAGCTTGGGGCGGGAGCGGTACGAGCAGTACTTC. Translation gives CASSLGRERYEQYF.

This clonotype was found a few times. J is TRBJ2-1 and V is TRBV19; no clear D gene. This CDR3 contains 13 residues. Looked up from germline, CDR1 is LNHDA and CDR2 is SQIVND (reference sequence). The V gene lost 5 bases and the J gene lost 9 bases, with 14 bases spanning the gap. The CDR3 nucleotides are TGTGCCAGTAGTTTCGGACCCGCAACTGAGCAGTTCTTC. This sequence encodes CASSFGPATEQFF. Full variable domain (outside the CDR3, taken from reference TRBV19 and TRBJ2-1): DGGITQSPKYLFRKEGQNVTLSCEQNLNHDAMYWYRQDPGQGLRLIYYSQIVNDFQKGDIAEGYSVSREKKESFPLTVTSAQKNPTAFYLCASSFGPATEQFFGPGTRLTVL.

Ten or more counts support this clonotype. The chain couples TRBV10-3 to TRBJ2-1, with D uncertain. Germline lookup yields CDR1 ENHRY and CDR2 SYGVKD. The CDR3 runs 14 residues. V was shortened by 4 bases and J by 0 bases, with 7 bases between the two germline ends. CDR3 nucleotide sequence: TGTGCCATCAGTGGGGATAGCTCCTACAATGAGCAGTTCTTC. This translates into CAISGDSSYNEQFF.

The chain employs TRBV20-1 and TRBJ2-7, with no clear D. The germline V and J ends were trimmed by 1 base and 2 bases, with 18 bases remaining between them. Per the germline V gene, CDR1 is DFQATT and CDR2 is SNEGSKA (reference sequence). There are 16 residues in the CDR3. The CDR3 protein is CSARGPGSTLPYEQYF. In DNA, the CDR3 is TGCAGTGCTAGAGGCCCCGGATCCACCCTTCCCTACGAGCAGTACTTC.

In this sample, this clonotype turned up many times. This chain links TRBV12-3 or TRBV12-4 with TRBJ2-4; no reliable D call. The V and J ends lost 1 base and 7 bases respectively, with 8 bases between them. CDR3 size: 13 residues. CDR3 region: CASSLGSLNIQYF. CDR3 nucleotide sequence: TGTGCCAGCAGTTTAGGGTCGTTGAACATTCAGTACTTC.

This clonotype was seen many times. The chain recombines TRBV11-2 with TRBJ2-7; D gene ambiguous. The CDR3 runs to 15 residues. Germline CDR1 SGHAT, CDR2 FQNNGV. The V end lost 3 bases, the J end lost 4 bases, and 16 bases lay between the germline ends. The CDR3 DNA sequence: TGTGCCAGCAGCTTGTCGGGCCCCGCTGGATACGAGCAGTACTTC. Protein product: CASSLSGPAGYEQYF.

This clonotype was counted ten times or more. The V gene is TRBV19, the J gene TRBJ1-1, with D maybe TRBD1 (6 bases). From germline, CDR1 is LNHDA and CDR2 SQIVND (reference sequence). This CDR3 has 12 amino acids. The ends were cut back, 5 bases at V and 7 bases at J, with 11 bases in the middle. CDR3 nucleotide sequence: TGTGCCAGTAGTGGGGGGCCGGATGAAGCTTTCTTT. This gives the protein CASSGGPDEAFF.

This clonotype was seen ten or more times. One junction end disagrees with the germline gene, perhaps due to a read error. This chain links TRBV5-1 with TRBJ1-1, with TRBD1 identical over 8 bases. Germline values: CDR1 SGHRS, CDR2 YFSETQ. This CDR3 has 16 residues. In nucleotides, the CDR3 is TGCGCCAGCAGGTTGGACAGGGACCCTGTGAACACTGAAGCTTTCTTT. Protein: CASRLDRDPVNTEAFF.

This clonotype showed up just a few times. The V and J genes are TRBV20-1 and TRBJ2-2; a possible D gene is TRBD2 (6 bases). Per the germline V gene, CDR1 is DFQATT and CDR2 is SNEGSKA (reference sequence). The germline V and J ends were trimmed by 5 bases and 0 bases, with 16 bases remaining between them. This CDR3 comprises 16 residues. The DNA for the CDR3 is TGCAGTGCTTTCTCGATCGGCGGGACGAACACCGGGGAGCTGTTTTTT. Its translation: CSAFSIGGTNTGELFF.

The chain joins TRBV7-2 to TRBJ2-7; D gene ambiguous. Germline-derived CDR1 and CDR2 are SGHTA and FQGNSA. The V end was cut by 1 base, the J end by 0 bases, with 13 bases between. This CDR3 is built from 16 residues. The CDR3 bases are TGTGCCAGCAGCTTAGTCCCCTCCCGATACTCCTACGAGCAGTACTTC. It encodes CASSLVPSRYSYEQYF. Full variable domain (remainder filled in from reference TRBV7-2 and TRBJ2-7): GAGVSQSPSNKVTEKGKDVELRCDPISGHTALYWYRQSLGQGLEFLIYFQGNSAPDKSGLPSDRFSAERTGGSVSTLTIQRTQQEDSAVYLCASSLVPSRYSYEQYFGPGTRLTVT.

This clonotype appeared many times. The chain uses TRBV29-1 and TRBJ2-5, with D perhaps matching TRBD2 (6 bases). CDR3 size: 12 residues. CDR1 SQVTM and CDR2 ANQGSEA come from the germline V gene. Trimming took 7 bases from V and 3 from J, leaving 12 bases between them. The CDR3 DNA is TGCAGCGGTTCGGGAGAGGAAGAGACCCAGTACTTC. Translating gives CSGSGEEETQYF.

This clonotype occurred a few times. This rearrangement joins TRBV20-1 to TRBJ2-3; 10 bases match TRBD2. The germline V gene has CDR1 DFQATT and CDR2 SNEGSKA (reference sequence). Losses at the gene ends were 4 bases for V and 6 bases for J; bases not matched to a gene: 4. CDR3 size: 13 residues. The CDR3 sequence is CSATSGSSDTQYF. CDR3 DNA: TGCAGTGCTACTAGCGGGAGTTCTGATACGCAGTATTTT.

There are many counts of this clonotype. This rearrangement joins TRBV5-1 to TRBJ2-3, with unresolved D. This CDR3 has 15 amino acids. The germline gives CDR1 SGHRS, CDR2 YFSETQ. V lost 0 bases and J lost 0, with 8 bases in between. CDR3 coding DNA: TGCGCCAGCAGCTTGGGAGAATCTAGCACAGATACGCAGTATTTT. Encoded protein: CASSLGESSTDTQYF.

About this clonotype itself: A read error may be the cause here, since a much bigger clone is one base away. This chain uses TRBV6-1 with TRBJ1-2; 8 positions agree with TRBD1. Germline assignment: CDR1 MNHNS and CDR2 SASEGT. The CDR3 sequence is 14 residues long. Trimming at V came to 8 bases and at J to 6 bases, leaving 11 bases not matched to a gene. CDR3 residues: CASGPRQGNNGYTF. CDR3 bases: TGTGCCAGCGGCCCGAGACAGGGGAATAATGGCTACACCTTC.